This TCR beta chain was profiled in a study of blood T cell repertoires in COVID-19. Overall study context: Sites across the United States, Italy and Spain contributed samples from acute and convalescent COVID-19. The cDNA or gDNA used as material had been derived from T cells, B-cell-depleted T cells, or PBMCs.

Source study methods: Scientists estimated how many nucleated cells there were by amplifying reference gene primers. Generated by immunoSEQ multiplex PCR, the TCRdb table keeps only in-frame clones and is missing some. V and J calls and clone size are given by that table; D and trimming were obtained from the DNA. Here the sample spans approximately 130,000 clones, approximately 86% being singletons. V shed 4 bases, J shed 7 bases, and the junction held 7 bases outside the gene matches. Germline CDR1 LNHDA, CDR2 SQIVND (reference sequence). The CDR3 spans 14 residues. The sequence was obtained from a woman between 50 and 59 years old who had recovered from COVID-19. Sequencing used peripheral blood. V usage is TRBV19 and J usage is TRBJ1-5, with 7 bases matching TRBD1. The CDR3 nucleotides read TGTGCCAGTAGTACCACAGGGGACCGACAGCCCCAGCATTTT. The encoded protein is CASSTTGDRQPQHF.